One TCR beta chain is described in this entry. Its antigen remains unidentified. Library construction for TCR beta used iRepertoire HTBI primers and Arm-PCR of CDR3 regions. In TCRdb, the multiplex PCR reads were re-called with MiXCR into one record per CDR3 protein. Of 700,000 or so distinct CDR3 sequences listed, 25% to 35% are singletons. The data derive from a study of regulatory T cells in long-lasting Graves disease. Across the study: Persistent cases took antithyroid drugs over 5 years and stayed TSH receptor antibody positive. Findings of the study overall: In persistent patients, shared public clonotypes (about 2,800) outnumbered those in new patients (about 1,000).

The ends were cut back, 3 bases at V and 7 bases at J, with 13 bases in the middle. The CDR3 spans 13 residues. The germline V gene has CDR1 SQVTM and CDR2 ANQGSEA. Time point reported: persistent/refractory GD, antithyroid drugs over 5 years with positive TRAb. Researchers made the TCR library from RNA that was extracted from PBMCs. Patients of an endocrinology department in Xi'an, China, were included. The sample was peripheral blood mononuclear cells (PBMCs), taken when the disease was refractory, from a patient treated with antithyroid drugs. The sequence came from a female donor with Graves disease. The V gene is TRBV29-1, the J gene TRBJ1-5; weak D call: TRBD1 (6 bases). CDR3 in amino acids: CSVEEGRGQPQHF. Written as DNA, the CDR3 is TGCAGCGTTGAGGAGGGCAGGGGCCAGCCCCAGCATTTT.